Listed here is a single T cell receptor (beta chain). These data belong to a study of T cell changes during pregnancy in multiple sclerosis. V trimming: 5 bases; J trimming: 1 base; junction bases outside the gene matches: 10. Germline lookup yields CDR1 SGHTA and CDR2 FQGNSA. This CDR3 has 17 amino acids. Here immunoSEQ multiplex PCR was the method, and the copy in TCRdb shows in-frame clones only, minus some. In the table there are about 89,000 clones, 94% of which are singletons. The sequence derives from a female donor with multiple sclerosis, enrolled in a pregnancy study. The V gene is TRBV7-2, the J gene TRBJ2-1; the match to TRBD2 covers 8 bases. This specimen was peripheral blood, taken in the third trimester of pregnancy. CDR3 in DNA: TGTGCCAGCAGCCCCGGGACTAGTATTTTGTCCTACAATGAGCAGTTCTTC. Translated: CASSPGTSILSYNEQFF. Full variable domain (missing parts from reference TRBV7-2 and TRBJ2-1): GAGVSQSPSNKVTEKGKDVELRCDPISGHTALYWYRQSLGQGLEFLIYFQGNSAPDKSGLPSDRFSAERTGGSVSTLTIQRTQQEDSAVYLCASSPGTSILSYNEQFFGPGTRLTVL.